This T cell receptor (beta chain) was documented in a study of T cell repertoires in cytomegalovirus infection. Study context: Public TCR beta signatures were indicative of both CMV infection and a matching HLA type.

Ten or more counts support this clonotype. The antigen is undetermined. Study findings and constraints: CMV-specific HLA-C-restricted TCR beta clonotypes dominated the ex vivo response. Cumulative public TCR beta family frequency identified carriers of CMV plus the relevant HLA.

V gave up 6 bases and J gave up 0 bases; unmatched junction bases: 7. The CDR3 has 16 amino acids. TCRdb called the reads again in MiXCR, with one record for every CDR3 protein. The data contain about 360,000 distinct CDR3 sequences, 18% of them seen just once; the ten biggest clones take up 8.7%. This TCR was sampled from a human donor in good health (CMV status not recorded). Some clones in this sample may be carry-over from other donors' samples. The chain links TRBV12-3 or TRBV12-4 to TRBJ1-4, with 7 bases identical to TRBD1. Sequenced sample: PBMCs. DNA for the CDR3: TGTGCCAGCAGGTCCGGGACAGACGCAACTAATGAAAAACTGTTTTTT. Encoded protein: CASRSGTDATNEKLFF.